This TCR beta chain comes out of a study of T cells in Graves' hyperthyroidism and ophthalmopathy. Amplified TCR beta CDR3 regions derived from RNA transcripts. RT-PCR in the first round (using the HTBI primer set) targeted the TCR CDR3. TCRdb recomputed calls from the multiplex PCR reads with MiXCR, one row per CDR3 protein. The sample carries under 700,000 distinct CDR3 sequences, 16% recorded once. On this clonotype itself: No antigen is known for it.

Notes on the study in general: Stable hyperthyroidism and ophthalmopathy were separated using 13 V-J signatures.

Germline V gene sequence: CDR1 SGHDT, CDR2 YYEEEE. V was shortened by 4 bases and J by 0 bases, with 14 bases between the two germline ends. The CDR3 spans 16 residues. The PBMCs were taken from approximately 9 ml of fresh peripheral blood. The clonotype was recovered from a woman aged 18-29 years with Graves' hyperthyroidism. The rearrangement uses TRBV5-6 and TRBJ1-3; weak D call: TRBD1 (5 bases). The sample was blood. The CDR3 here is CASSPAGRASGNTIYF. The CDR3 DNA reads as TGTGCCAGCAGCCCCGCGGGCAGGGCCTCTGGAAACACCATATATTTT.